The 22 T cell receptor beta chains given below trace back to one sample, sequenced in a study of a mutant IDH1 vaccine in newly diagnosed glioma. Their specific antigens are unknown. Sequenced by immunoSEQ multiplex PCR; TCRdb stores in-frame clones only, minus some. The sample lists about 39,000 clones; approximately 80% were seen once. Time point meaning: week 11, during vaccination. With topical imiquimod, each dose of the vaccine consisted of 300 ug of mutant IDH1 20-mer peptide. The specimen comprised peripheral blood mononuclear cells (PBMCs), sampled from a glioma patient whose treatment included an IDH1 peptide vaccine. These receptors came from a woman in her 30s with glioma. Some clones in this sample may be carry-over from other donors' samples.

A single count supports this clone. This sequence joins TRBV19 and TRBJ2-1; D not certain. The germline V and J ends were trimmed by 8 bases and 9 bases, with 11 bases remaining between them. Per germline, CDR1 LNHDA and CDR2 SQIVND (reference sequence). The CDR3 sequence is 11 residues long. CDR3: CASSIGFEQFF. The DNA for the CDR3 is TGTGCCAGTTCCATCGGGTTTGAGCAGTTCTTC. The full variable domain, with the rest looked up from reference TRBV19 and TRBJ2-1, is DGGITQSPKYLFRKEGQNVTLSCEQNLNHDAMYWYRQDPGQGLRLIYYSQIVNDFQKGDIAEGYSVSREKKESFPLTVTSAQKNPTAFYLCASSIGFEQFFGPGTRLTVL.

The rearrangement uses TRBV7-9 and TRBJ1-2; D possibly corresponds to TRBD1 (6 bases). Per germline, CDR1 SEHNR and CDR2 FQNEAQ (reference sequence). CDR3 length: 14 amino acids. Trimming removed 0 bases from V and 12 bases from J, with 17 bases in between. The CDR3 nucleotides are TGTGCCAGCAGCTTAGCAAGGGGGAAAAGGGTCGACACCTTC. The encoded protein is CASSLARGKRVDTF.

The chain employs TRBV5-4 and TRBJ1-1, with D possibly matching TRBD1 (5 bases). Germline V gene lookup returns CDR1 SGHNT and CDR2 YYREEE (reference sequence). The CDR3 runs to 15 residues. V lost 0 bases to trimming and J lost 1 base, with 10 bases between them. CDR3 sequence: CASSLGQGGNTEAFF. The CDR3 DNA reads as TGTGCCAGCAGCTTGGGGCAGGGCGGGAACACTGAAGCTTTCTTT.

This chain links TRBV11-2 with TRBJ1-1; D might be TRBD1 (5 bases). This CDR3 contains 15 residues. Germline-derived CDR1 and CDR2 are SGHAT and FQNNGV. V dropped 7 bases and J dropped 1 base, with 16 bases sitting between them. For the CDR3, the DNA is TGTGCCAGCACCGCGGACGGGGCCGGGAACACTGAAGCTTTCTTT. Translation gives CASTADGAGNTEAFF. Together with reference TRBV11-2 and TRBJ1-1, the CDR3 gives the full variable domain: EAGVAQSPRYKIIEKRQSVAFWCNPISGHATLYWYQQILGQGPKLLIQFQNNGVVDDSQLPKDRFSAERLKGVDSTLKIQPAKLEDSAVYLCASTADGAGNTEAFFGQGTRLTVV.

The rearrangement uses TRBV2 and TRBJ1-5, with 7 nucleotides matching TRBD1. Losses at the gene ends were 5 bases for V and 0 bases for J; bases not matched to a gene: 7. The CDR3 is 16 amino acids. Germline CDR1 and CDR2: SNHLY and FYNNEI. In nucleotides, the CDR3 is TGTGCCAGCAGTTTCCACAGGGGATTTAGCAATCAGCCCCAGCATTTT. Residues: CASSFHRGFSNQPQHF.

The chain joins TRBV27 to TRBJ1-4, with D perhaps TRBD1 (6 bases). Germline V lookup: CDR1 MNHEY, CDR2 SMNVEV (reference sequence). V lost 5 bases, J lost 4 bases, and 11 bases lay in between. The CDR3 length is 14 residues. The CDR3 reads CASSQGQYNEKLFF. CDR3 in DNA: TGTGCCAGCAGTCAAGGACAGTATAATGAAAAACTGTTTTTT.

The V and J genes are TRBV11-3 and TRBJ1-2; D gene uncertain. The CDR3 extends over 19 amino acids. Looked up from germline, CDR1 is SGHNT and CDR2 is YENEEA. V was cut by 5 bases and J by 4 bases, with 29 bases left in between. CDR3 nucleotide sequence: TGTGCCAGCAGCAATCCTCCTACCCCGGGAGGTCCGCTCGGCTATGGCTACACCTTC. This gives the protein CASSNPPTPGGPLGYGYTF.

This chain connects TRBV2 to TRBJ2-7, with 7 bases that match TRBD1. CDR3 length equals 15 residues. Germline lookup yields CDR1 SNHLY and CDR2 FYNNEI. Losses at the gene ends were 10 bases for V and 3 bases for J; bases not matched to a gene: 15. CDR3: CAIRARQGELYEQYF. The DNA of the CDR3 is TGTGCCATACGGGCGAGACAGGGCGAACTCTACGAGCAGTACTTC. The full variable domain, in which reference TRBV2 and TRBJ2-7 provide the parts outside the CDR3, is EPEVTQTPSHQVTQMGQEVILRCVPISNHLYFYWYRQILGQKVEFLVSFYNNEISEKSEIFDDQFSVERPDGSNFTLKIRSTKLEDSAMYFCAIRARQGELYEQYFGPGTRLTVT.

V is TRBV10-2 and J is TRBJ1-5, with 7 bases aligning to TRBD1. J was trimmed by 6 bases and V by 3 bases; bases with no gene match: 5. CDR3 length equals 14 residues. Germline CDR1 WSHSY, CDR2 SAAADI. CDR3 protein: CASSDRGSVQPQHF. The CDR3, as DNA: TGCGCCAGCAGTGACAGGGGGTCAGTTCAGCCCCAGCATTTT.

The chain employs TRBV6-1 and TRBJ1-3; the D is unclear. V was shortened by 4 bases and J by 0 bases, with 13 bases between the two germline ends. This CDR3 comprises 16 residues. Germline CDR1 MNHNS, CDR2 SASEGT. The CDR3 region has the DNA TGTGCCAGCAGTGTCGGTTTTCGGGCCTCTGGAAACACCATATATTTT. Protein product: CASSVGFRASGNTIYF.

The chain carries TRBV10-1 and TRBJ2-5; D unclear. Germline assignment: CDR1 WNHNN and CDR2 SYGVQD (reference sequence). The ends were cut back, 2 bases at V and 0 bases at J, with 4 bases in the middle. The CDR3 runs to 13 residues. The CDR3 here is CASSEAYQETQYF. CDR3 nucleotide sequence: TGCGCCAGCAGTGAGGCCTACCAAGAGACCCAGTACTTC.

This chain uses TRBV19 with TRBJ1-1; D not certain. CDR3 length equals 14 residues. CDR1 is LNHDA and CDR2 is SQIVND in the germline V gene (reference sequence). Trimming left V 3 bases short and J 8 bases short, with 16 bases between. CDR3 residues: CASSIGRTLKEAFF. CDR3 DNA sequence: TGTGCCAGTAGTATTGGACGGACCCTGAAAGAAGCTTTCTTT.

The V and J genes are TRBV28 and TRBJ1-1; tentative D call: TRBD1 (5 bases). The length of the CDR3 is 12 residues. Germline-derived CDR1 and CDR2 are MDHEN and SYDVKM. Trimming removed 3 bases from V and 7 bases from J, with 9 bases in between. This CDR3 is CASSLRGVEAFF. The CDR3 DNA reads TGTGCCAGCAGTTTGAGGGGCGTTGAAGCTTTCTTT.

The chain recombines TRBV30 with TRBJ1-5; a possible D gene is TRBD1 (5 bases). The germline V gene encodes CDR1 GTSNPN and CDR2 SVGIG (reference sequence). The CDR3 is 14 residues long. V gave up 1 base and J gave up 7 bases, with 14 bases separating them. The CDR3 DNA reads TGTGCCTGGAGTGAAGGCCAGGGTGAGCAGCCCCAGCATTTT. Its protein product is CAWSEGQGEQPQHF.

This clone was detected only once. J is TRBJ2-1 and V is TRBV11-3, with D possibly being TRBD2 (6 bases). CDR3 size: 16 residues. The ends were cut back, 4 bases at V and 0 bases at J, with 13 bases in the middle. The germline gives CDR1 SGHNT, CDR2 YENEEA. The CDR3 loop reads CASSSGGVSSYNEQFF. The CDR3 nucleotides are TGTGCCAGCAGCTCTGGAGGGGTCAGCTCCTACAATGAGCAGTTCTTC.

The V gene is TRBV7-9, the J gene TRBJ2-7; D perhaps matches TRBD1 (6 bases). Germline CDR1 SEHNR, CDR2 FQNEAQ (reference sequence). There are 13 residues in the CDR3. V lost 4 bases to trimming and J lost 4 bases, with 11 bases between them. The CDR3 reads CASSSPQGYEQYF. The DNA of the CDR3 is TGTGCCAGCAGCTCGCCCCAGGGGTACGAGCAGTACTTC.

The sample holds a few counts of this clone. The V and J genes are TRBV7-9 and TRBJ1-1; D gene ambiguous. Trimming removed 1 base at V and 3 bases at J, with 9 bases between. Looked up from germline, CDR1 is SEHNR and CDR2 is FQNEAQ (reference sequence). CDR3 length: 14 residues. The CDR3 DNA is TGTGCCAGCAGCTTAGACAGCCGGTACACTGAAGCTTTCTTT. This sequence encodes CASSLDSRYTEAFF.

In the case of this clone: No DNA is shown, since the ends of the CDR3 on it are uncertain; the CDR3 is the one TCRdb lists. This chain uses TRBV28 with TRBJ2-2. The germline V gene has CDR1 MDHEN and CDR2 SYDVKM. The CDR3 sequence runs 15 residues, both termini included. CDR3 sequence reads: CASSFGEGRTGELFF.

The rearrangement links TRBV10-3 to TRBJ2-3; 7 positions match TRBD1. This CDR3 has 14 amino acids. Trimming cost V 7 bases and J 0 bases; bases outside gene matches: 4. Per germline, CDR1 ENHRY and CDR2 SYGVKD. This CDR3 is CAIKGDSSTDTQYF. The CDR3 nucleotides are TGTGCCATCAAGGGGGACAGCAGCACAGATACGCAGTATTTT.

The chain couples TRBV2 to TRBJ1-5; D is ambiguous. The ends were cut back, 0 bases at V and 3 bases at J, with 12 bases in the middle. Germline V gene data show CDR1 as SNHLY and CDR2 as FYNNEI. The CDR3 is 16 amino acids. Written as DNA, the CDR3 is TGTGCCAGCAGTGAAGCGCTTTGGACGGTCAATCAGCCCCAGCATTTT. Translated: CASSEALWTVNQPQHF.

The chain uses TRBV2 and TRBJ2-7; D not certain. Germline V gives CDR1 SNHLY, CDR2 FYNNEI. The CDR3 has 14 residues. V was pared by 6 bases and J by 0 bases, with 12 bases between. CDR3 region: CASRSGVSSYEQYF. Here the CDR3 DNA reads TGTGCCAGCAGGTCAGGCGTCAGCTCCTACGAGCAGTACTTC. Full variable domain (remainder filled in from reference TRBV2 and TRBJ2-7): EPEVTQTPSHQVTQMGQEVILRCVPISNHLYFYWYRQILGQKVEFLVSFYNNEISEKSEIFDDQFSVERPDGSNFTLKIRSTKLEDSAMYFCASRSGVSSYEQYFGPGTRLTVT.

The chain is built from TRBV2 and TRBJ2-1, with 8 bases that match TRBD1. CDR1 and CDR2 from the germline V gene are SNHLY and FYNNEI. The CDR3 covers 16 residues. V was pared by 8 bases and J by 6 bases, with 15 bases of the junction left unmatched. CDR3 region: CASLTDRGGLRNEQFF. The CDR3 DNA follows: TGTGCCAGCCTGACCGACAGGGGAGGACTACGCAATGAGCAGTTCTTC.